These 17 T cell receptor beta chains were all obtained from the same sample, sequenced in a study of T cell clonality in common variable immunodeficiency (dated by TCRdb to between 2014 and 2016). On the study overall, not on this receptor specifically: CVID TCRbeta sequences reportedly showed fewer deletions and N-nucleotide insertions and lacked highly modified clones with 13 or more V deletions.

The antigens these receptors bind are not known. Library construction relied on the immunoSEQ multiplex PCR assay. TCRdb took this table from immuneACCESS and kept in-frame rearrangements with V and J called. Such tables lack part of the clones; where checked against another copy, unresolved V genes explain under half of the gap, and the rest is unexplained. For this sample, some 25,000 clones appear and none is a singleton. The top ten constitute approximately 3.9% of the sample. The sequencing sample was made of peripheral blood mononuclear cells. The receptor source for this set is a human donor with common variable immunodeficiency.

This clone was seen a few times. The read terminates 3 residues ahead of where the CDR3 ends, so the germline J gene completes it. The chain recombines TRBV30 with TRBJ1-1; D is perhaps TRBD1 (5 bases). Germline assignment: CDR1 GTSNPN and CDR2 SVGIG (reference sequence). The CDR3 consists of 14 residues. V lost 1 base and J lost 3, with 12 bases in between. The CDR3 bases that were read are TGTGCCTGGAGTGCCCTGACAGAACACACTGAA. It encodes CAWSALTEHTE. The entire CDR3 protein is CAWSALTEHTEAFF.

This clone was seen repeatedly, ten times or more. The read terminates 3 residues before the CDR3 end, so the remaining end is supplied by the germline J gene. The chain is built from TRBV18 and TRBJ2-1; maybe TRBD1 (6 bases). CDR3 length: 14 amino acids. Germline lookup yields CDR1 KGHSH and CDR2 LQKENI. V lost 0 bases and J lost 5, with 8 bases in between. The CDR3 region is CASSPPNRDNEQFF. The sequenced part of the CDR3 DNA is TGTGCCAGCTCACCACCGAACAGGGACAATGAG.

As for this clone: The read ends 3 residues before the CDR3 terminus; that terminus is restored from the germline J gene. The V and J genes are TRBV19 and TRBJ2-3, with 9 bases fitting TRBD2. With V trimmed by 4 bases and J by 1 base, 3 bases remained unmatched. CDR3 length equals 15 residues. Germline V gene data show CDR1 as LNHDA and CDR2 as SQIVND (reference sequence). CDR3 residues: CASSKAGGRTDTQYF. CDR3 DNA, as far as it was read: TGTGCCAGTAGTAAAGCGGGAGGCCGCACAGATACG.

This clone was counted a few times. The covered CDR3 bases are TGTGCCAGCAGTCAGACAGGGGACTATGGC. Translated, it gives CASSQTGDYG. The entire CDR3 protein is CASSQTGDYGYTF. The chain is built from TRBV2 and TRBJ1-2; 8 bases agree with TRBD1. The read gets to within 3 residues of the CDR3 end, and the germline J gene fills in the rest. Germline V CDR1 and CDR2: SNHLY, FYNNEI. CDR3 length: 13 amino acids. Trimming at V came to 5 bases and at J to 3 bases, leaving 2 bases not matched to a gene.

Note on this clone: The CDR3 extends 3 residues past the end of the read, so its final part is completed from the germline J gene. The chain is built from TRBV7-9 and TRBJ1-1; D is unresolved. Germline lookup yields CDR1 SEHNR and CDR2 FQNEAQ (reference sequence). Trimming stripped 2 bases from V and 5 bases from J, with 12 bases between. This CDR3 has 14 amino acids. CDR3 DNA, as far as it was read: TGTGCCAGCAGCTTAAGCGGGATGGGAACTGAA. It yields the protein CASSLSGMGTE. In full, the CDR3 reads CASSLSGMGTEAFF.

A remark on this clone: From the germline J gene comes the end of the CDR3, since the read stops 3 residues before it. The chain is built from TRBV7-3 and TRBJ2-1; 8 bases are a match to TRBD1. V was pared by 5 bases and J by 8 bases, with 2 bases of the junction left unmatched. Germline assignment: CDR1 SGHTA and CDR2 FQGTGA. This CDR3 contains 12 residues. Incomplete CDR3 DNA: TGTGCCAGCAGCGGACAGGGATATGAG. Translated, it gives CASSGQGYE. The whole CDR3 region reads CASSGQGYEQFF.

The CDR3 reads CASSFTGTQYF. Partial CDR3 DNA: TGTGCCAGCAGCTTTACTGGGACC. The gene calls are TRBV7-8 and TRBJ2-5; D not resolved. The read terminates 3 residues ahead of where the CDR3 ends, so the germline J gene completes it. CDR1 is SGHVS and CDR2 is FQNEAQ in the germline V gene. The V end lost 3 bases, the J end lost 7 bases, and 6 bases lay between the germline ends. This CDR3 spans 11 amino acids.

In this sample, this clone turned up many times. The read gets to within 3 residues of the CDR3 end, and the germline J gene fills in the rest. The J gene is TRBJ2-1, the V gene TRBV5-1; no clear D. There are 16 residues in the CDR3. Germline V CDR1 and CDR2: SGHRS, YFSETQ. V lost 2 bases to trimming and J lost 0 bases, with 12 bases between them. Incomplete CDR3 DNA: TGCGCCAGCAGCTTTTACAGCCTTTCCTCCTACAATGAG. Its protein is CASSFYSLSSYNE. The full CDR3 reads CASSFYSLSSYNEQFF.

This clone showed up many times. The read falls 3 residues short of the CDR3 end, and the missing part is taken from the germline J gene. V gene TRBV5-6 combines with J gene TRBJ2-7; the match to TRBD1 covers 7 bases. V trimming: 4 bases; J trimming: 4 bases; junction bases outside the gene matches: 11. CDR3 length: 15 residues. Germline loops: CDR1 SGHDT, CDR2 YYEEEE. Incomplete CDR3 DNA: TGTGCCAGCAGCGGCCCCGGGACAGCCGGGTACGAG. This gives the protein CASSGPGTAGYE. The entire CDR3 sequence reads CASSGPGTAGYEQYF.

At least ten counts were recorded for this clone. Read coverage stops 3 residues before the CDR3 terminus; the germline J gene supplies the remainder. The chain employs TRBV20-1 and TRBJ2-4, with a weak D call TRBD1 (5 bases). Germline V CDR1 and CDR2: DFQATT, SNEGSKA (reference sequence). The CDR3 has 14 amino acids. V was pared by 5 bases and J by 0 bases, with 11 bases between. The DNA read from the CDR3 is TGCAGTGCTCAGAGTCAGGGAGCCAAAAACATT. Translated: CSAQSQGAKNI. The whole CDR3 protein reads CSAQSQGAKNIQYF.

This clone was seen many times. The sequenced fragment ends 3 residues before the CDR3 boundary, so the rest is inferred from the germline J gene. The chain has TRBV5-5 and TRBJ1-3; D possibly corresponds to TRBD1 (5 bases). From germline, CDR1 is SGHKS and CDR2 YYEKEE (reference sequence). This CDR3 region has 15 residues. The V end lost 2 bases, the J end lost 0 bases, and 9 bases lay between the germline ends. The CDR3 reads CASSFPGNSGNTIYF. The DNA read from the CDR3 is TGTGCCAGCAGCTTTCCAGGGAACTCTGGAAACACC.

For this clone: The read comes to an end 3 residues before the CDR3 does, leaving the germline J gene to fill in the end. The chain combines TRBV2 with TRBJ1-2, with TRBD1 as a possible D gene (6 bases). The CDR3 length is 14 residues. V gave up 0 bases and J gave up 6 bases, with 11 bases separating them. CDR1 is SNHLY and CDR2 is FYNNEI in the germline V gene. CDR3 in amino acids: CASSEAFRGDGYTF. CDR3 DNA (partial): TGTGCCAGCAGTGAAGCTTTCAGGGGTGATGGC.

As to this clone: The sequenced fragment ends 3 residues before the CDR3 boundary, so the rest is inferred from the germline J gene. The gene calls are TRBV2 and TRBJ2-6, with TRBD1 matching 8 bases. This CDR3 spans 18 amino acids. Germline CDR1 SNHLY, CDR2 FYNNEI. Unmatched junction bases numbered 8, after V lost 4 bases and J lost 0 bases. The CDR3 loop reads CASSGRGQVFSGANVLTF. CDR3 DNA (partial): TGTGCCAGCAGTGGAAGGGGACAGGTCTTCTCTGGGGCCAACGTC.

This clone was seen at least ten times. Incomplete CDR3 DNA: TGTGCCAGCAGCTTTCGGCTAGCGGGTGTAAGCTCCTACAATGAG. Encoded protein: CASSFRLAGVSSYNE. The CDR3 in its entirety is CASSFRLAGVSSYNEQFF. The J gene is TRBJ2-1, the V gene TRBV7-3; 8 bases map to TRBD2. From the germline J gene comes the end of the CDR3, since the read stops 3 residues before it. The CDR3 loop spans 18 amino acids. Germline-derived CDR1 and CDR2 are SGHTA and FQGTGA. The V segment lost 3 bases and the J segment 0 bases; nucleotides outside the gene matches: 10.

In this sample, this clone turned up a few times. The read falls 3 residues short of the CDR3 end, and the missing part is taken from the germline J gene. V gene TRBV5-1 combines with J gene TRBJ2-7, with D perhaps TRBD2 (6 bases). Trimming took 5 bases from V and 0 from J, leaving 18 bases between them. Germline V gene data show CDR1 as SGHRS and CDR2 as YFSETQ. This CDR3 is built from 16 residues. The chain's CDR3 is CASSRPMAGPSYEQYF. The covered CDR3 bases are TGCGCCAGCAGTAGGCCAATGGCGGGGCCCTCCTACGAG.

Incomplete CDR3 DNA: TGTGCCAGCAGCCCGATGCAGGGGGCGACGCCTCCC. Amino acid sequence: CASSPMQGATPP. The full CDR3 sequence reads CASSPMQGATPPQHF. The chain is built from TRBV7-2 and TRBJ1-5; 8 bases are a match to TRBD1. Read coverage stops 3 residues before the CDR3 terminus; the germline J gene supplies the remainder. The CDR3 is 15 residues long. Germline V lookup: CDR1 SGHTA, CDR2 FQGNSA.

Comments on this clone: From the germline J gene comes the end of the CDR3, since the read stops 3 residues before it. J is TRBJ2-7 and V is TRBV4-2, with 12 bases aligning to TRBD1. CDR3 length equals 14 residues. Germline V gives CDR1 LGHNA, CDR2 YNFKEQ. Unmatched junction bases numbered 3, after V lost 5 bases and J lost 4 bases. The CDR3 protein is CASSEGQGAYEQYF. The covered CDR3 bases are TGTGCCAGCAGCGAGGGACAGGGGGCTTACGAG.